These T cell receptor beta chains were read from a single sample in a study of radiotherapy plus CTLA-4 blockade in lung cancer. Sequenced by immunoSEQ multiplex PCR; TCRdb stores in-frame clones only, minus some. Among around 90,000 clones listed, about 80% were seen once. The sequencing here drew on peripheral blood, taken from a patient treated with radiotherapy plus ipilimumab. The receptors originated from a human donor with non-small cell lung cancer who had stable disease on radiotherapy plus ipilimumab. Each CDR3 is given with its conserved first and last residue. The order of the fields is J gene, V gene, clone size, D gene, CDR3 DNA, CDR3 protein. A D gene is named only where the DNA matches it firmly. Expanded clones get a size class; other rows say once, few or many, or leave the size out.

J gene: TRBJ2-5
V gene: TRBV2
clone size: once
D gene: .
CDR3 DNA: TGTGCCAGCAGTGTTCAGGGATTAGGGCAAGAGACCCAGTACTTC
CDR3 protein: CASSVQGLGQETQYF

J gene: TRBJ1-5
V gene: TRBV6-1
clone size: .
D gene: .
CDR3 DNA: TGTGCCAGCAGTGAACGGAGGTCGGTAGGGCTAGCGAATCAGCCCCAGCATTTT
CDR3 protein: CASSERRSVGLANQPQHF

J gene: TRBJ2-7
V gene: TRBV6-6
clone size: .
D gene: .
CDR3 DNA: TGTGCCAGCAGTTATAAGCAGGGGGGCGCTACTTACGAGCAGTACTTC
CDR3 protein: CASSYKQGGATYEQYF

J gene: TRBJ2-1
V gene: TRBV11-2
clone size: .
D gene: .
CDR3 DNA: TGTGCCAGCAGCTTAGGGGACGTAAGGGAGCAGTTCTTC
CDR3 protein: CASSLGDVREQFF

J gene: TRBJ2-1
V gene: TRBV30
clone size: once
D gene: TRBD2
CDR3 DNA: TGTGCCTGGAAATCCGGACTAGCGACCTACAATGAGCAGTTCTTC
CDR3 protein: CAWKSGLATYNEQFF

J gene: TRBJ2-1
V gene: TRBV27
clone size: .
D gene: .
CDR3 DNA: TGTGCCAGCAGTTTCCATTTAACAGGGAAGGGTTCCAATGAGCAGTTCTTC
CDR3 protein: CASSFHLTGKGSNEQFF

J gene: TRBJ2-5
V gene: TRBV19
clone size: .
D gene: TRBD2
CDR3 DNA: TGTGCCAGTAGGTCTAGCGGGACCCAAGAGACCCAGTACTTC
CDR3 protein: CASRSSGTQETQYF

J gene: TRBJ1-1
V gene: TRBV6-6
clone size: once
D gene: .
CDR3 DNA: TGTGCCAGCAGCCTAGAAAGGCGGAGGATGTTCTTT
CDR3 protein: CASSLERRRMFF

J gene: TRBJ1-2
V gene: TRBV6-5
clone size: .
D gene: .
CDR3 DNA: TGTGCCAGCAGTTACTCTGGGGGGCGAAATGGCTACACCTTC
CDR3 protein: CASSYSGGRNGYTF

J gene: TRBJ2-3
V gene: TRBV5-1
clone size: .
D gene: .
CDR3 DNA: TGCGCCAGCAGCTTGAAGCAGGGACCCAGTACGCAGTATTTT
CDR3 protein: CASSLKQGPSTQYF

J gene: TRBJ2-1
V gene: TRBV13
clone size: .
D gene: .
CDR3 DNA: TGTGCCAGCAGCTATGACAACAATGAGCAGTTCTTC
CDR3 protein: CASSYDNNEQFF

J gene: TRBJ1-1
V gene: TRBV25-1
clone size: .
D gene: .
CDR3 DNA: TGTGCCAGCAGCCCCGAACCCGACGGGAACACTGAAGCTTTCTTT
CDR3 protein: CASSPEPDGNTEAFF

J gene: TRBJ1-2
V gene: TRBV30
clone size: .
D gene: .
CDR3 DNA: TGTGCCTGGAGTCCAGGGCCGGATGGCTACACCTTC
CDR3 protein: CAWSPGPDGYTF

J gene: TRBJ2-1
V gene: TRBV11-3
clone size: .
D gene: .
CDR3 DNA: TGTGCCAGCAGCTCGAGACTAACCAATGAGCAGTTCTTC
CDR3 protein: CASSSRLTNEQFF

J gene: TRBJ2-2
V gene: TRBV5-1
clone size: .
D gene: TRBD1
CDR3 DNA: TGCGCCAGCAGAAATCGACAGGGGGCGACCGGGGAGCTGTTTTTT
CDR3 protein: CASRNRQGATGELFF

J gene: TRBJ1-5
V gene: TRBV6-5
clone size: .
D gene: .
CDR3 DNA: TGTGCCAGCAGTGGTCAGGTGCGACAGCCCCAGCATTTT
CDR3 protein: CASSGQVRQPQHF

J gene: TRBJ1-4
V gene: TRBV5-1
clone size: .
D gene: .
CDR3 DNA: TGCGCCAGCAGCTTGACGGGAATGAATGAAAAACTGTTTTTT
CDR3 protein: CASSLTGMNEKLFF

J gene: TRBJ2-7
V gene: TRBV18
clone size: .
D gene: TRBD1
CDR3 DNA: TGTGCCAGCTCGTCGGACAGGGGAGGCGAGCAGTACTTC
CDR3 protein: CASSSDRGGEQYF

J gene: TRBJ1-5
V gene: TRBV28
clone size: few
D gene: .
CDR3 DNA: TGTGCCAGCAGTTCCCGCCGAGGCACCGGGGAAGGGCAGCCCCAGCATTTT
CDR3 protein: CASSSRRGTGEGQPQHF

J gene: TRBJ1-3
V gene: TRBV18
clone size: .
D gene: .
CDR3 DNA: TGTGCCACCAGAGACCATGCCTCTGGAAACACCATATATTTT
CDR3 protein: CATRDHASGNTIYF

J gene: TRBJ1-1
V gene: TRBV5-1
clone size: .
D gene: .
CDR3 DNA: TGCGCCAGCAGCCCCAACGGGGGGCTGAACACTGAAGCTTTCTTT
CDR3 protein: CASSPNGGLNTEAFF

J gene: TRBJ1-4
V gene: TRBV25-1
clone size: .
D gene: .
CDR3 DNA: TGTGCCAGCAGTGGGGTGAGTCAGGGTGGAGAAAAACTGTTTTTT
CDR3 protein: CASSGVSQGGEKLFF

J gene: TRBJ2-2
V gene: TRBV28
clone size: .
D gene: .
CDR3 DNA: TGTGCCAGCAGTTTCAACGGGCGGGGCACCGGGGAGCTGTTTTTT
CDR3 protein: CASSFNGRGTGELFF

J gene: TRBJ1-1
V gene: TRBV5-1
clone size: few
D gene: .
CDR3 DNA: TGCGCCAGCAGCTTGGCCGCAGACGGATACACTGAAGCTTTCTTT
CDR3 protein: CASSLAADGYTEAFF

J gene: TRBJ2-7
V gene: TRBV4-2
clone size: .
D gene: .
CDR3 DNA: TGTGCCAGCAGCCAAGATATAGGGCGATACGAGCAGTACTTC
CDR3 protein: CASSQDIGRYEQYF

J gene: TRBJ1-3
V gene: TRBV6-6
clone size: .
D gene: .
CDR3 DNA: TGTGCCAGCAGGCCGACAGGTTTCTCTGGAAACACCATATATTTT
CDR3 protein: CASRPTGFSGNTIYF

J gene: TRBJ1-1
V gene: TRBV28
clone size: .
D gene: .
CDR3 DNA: TGTGCCAGCAGTTTACTAGAATTGAACACTGAAGCTTTCTTT
CDR3 protein: CASSLLELNTEAFF

J gene: TRBJ2-7
V gene: TRBV25-1
clone size: .
D gene: .
CDR3 DNA: TGTGCCAGCAGTGACTCCAGTTACGAGCAGTACTTC
CDR3 protein: CASSDSSYEQYF

J gene: TRBJ2-2
V gene: TRBV9
clone size: .
D gene: TRBD2
CDR3 DNA: TGTGCCAGCAGCTTTAGCGGGGGCAACACCGGGGAGCTGTTTTTT
CDR3 protein: CASSFSGGNTGELFF

J gene: TRBJ1-3
V gene: TRBV9
clone size: .
D gene: .
CDR3 DNA: TGTGCCAGCAGCGTAGCCGGACACAGCTCTGGAAACACCATATATTTT
CDR3 protein: CASSVAGHSSGNTIYF

J gene: TRBJ2-7
V gene: TRBV11-2
clone size: .
D gene: .
CDR3 DNA: TGTGCCAGCAGCCCGCGACAGAGCTCCTACGAGCAGTACTTC
CDR3 protein: CASSPRQSSYEQYF

J gene: TRBJ2-5
V gene: TRBV7-9
clone size: few
D gene: .
CDR3 DNA: TGTGCCAGCAGCATGTACCAAGAGACCCAGTACTTC
CDR3 protein: CASSMYQETQYF

J gene: TRBJ1-2
V gene: TRBV19
clone size: .
D gene: TRBD1
CDR3 DNA: TGTGCCAGTAGTGTACAGGGGGCTAACTATGGCTACACCTTC
CDR3 protein: CASSVQGANYGYTF

J gene: TRBJ1-1
V gene: TRBV5-1
clone size: few
D gene: TRBD1
CDR3 DNA: TGCGCCAGCAGCATCGGACAGGGTAAGAACACTGAAGCTTTCTTT
CDR3 protein: CASSIGQGKNTEAFF